Following are 3 T cell receptor beta chains from one sample sequenced in a study of blood T cell repertoires in COVID-19. The repertoire was sequenced with immunoSEQ multiplex PCR; TCRdb's copy has only in-frame clones and lacks some. The data contain around 180,000 clones, about 91% of them seen just once; the ten biggest clones take up 4% to 5%. Input material: peripheral blood. The origin of the receptors is a woman in her twenties or thirties with acute or convalescent COVID-19.

The chain is built from TRBV5-1 and TRBJ1-1; TRBD1 is a possible D gene (5 bases). The germline CDR1 and CDR2 sequences are SGHRS and YFSETQ. The ends were cut back, 7 bases at V and 3 bases at J, with 19 bases in the middle. This CDR3 comprises 15 residues. DNA for the CDR3: TGCGCCAGCCACTTCGGGGCGGGACGGGACACTGAAGCTTTCTTT. This sequence encodes CASHFGAGRDTEAFF.

V and J are TRBV27 and TRBJ2-1; 8 bases are a match to TRBD2. The CDR3 has 15 amino acids. Trimming took 4 bases from V and 2 from J; bases not matched to a gene: 4. From germline, CDR1 is MNHEY and CDR2 SMNVEV (reference sequence). CDR3 residues: CASSSAGAPYNEQFF. The CDR3 DNA follows: TGTGCCAGCAGTTCAGCGGGAGCTCCCTACAATGAGCAGTTCTTC.

The chain is built from TRBV6-6 and TRBJ1-6; TRBD1 aligns across 7 bases. J was trimmed by 8 bases and V by 3 bases; bases with no gene match: 10. Germline CDR1 and CDR2: MNHNY and SVGAGI (reference sequence). This CDR3 is built from 16 residues. The DNA of the CDR3 is TGTGCCAGCAGTTATTCTCCGGGACAGAGGTATTCACCCCTCCACTTT. Its protein is CASSYSPGQRYSPLHF.